This T cell receptor (beta chain) stems from a study of T-cell reconstitution after alpha-beta-depleted transplantation in children. The library targeted TCRbeta and was prepared with unique molecular identifiers. One entry per CDR3 protein, called by TCRdb with MiXCR from the PCR reads. The sample includes under 300,000 distinct CDR3 sequences, approximately 10% of them seen just once. The table lists this clonotype with many counts. This CDR3 comprises 14 residues. Germline CDR1 is SGHTA and CDR2 is FQGNSA. V was trimmed by 4 bases and J by 1 base, leaving 10 bases between them. The sample was peripheral blood, taken 180 days after TCRalphabeta/CD19-depleted stem cell transplant. This TCR came from a male patient aged 2 to 10 who had a stem cell transplant for chronic granulomatous disease, so the T cells may come from the graft donor. The chain has TRBV7-2 and TRBJ2-5, with a weak D call TRBD2 (6 bases). CDR3: CASSSRLVQETQYF. The CDR3 DNA follows: TGTGCCAGCAGCTCCAGACTAGTCCAAGAGACCCAGTACTTC.